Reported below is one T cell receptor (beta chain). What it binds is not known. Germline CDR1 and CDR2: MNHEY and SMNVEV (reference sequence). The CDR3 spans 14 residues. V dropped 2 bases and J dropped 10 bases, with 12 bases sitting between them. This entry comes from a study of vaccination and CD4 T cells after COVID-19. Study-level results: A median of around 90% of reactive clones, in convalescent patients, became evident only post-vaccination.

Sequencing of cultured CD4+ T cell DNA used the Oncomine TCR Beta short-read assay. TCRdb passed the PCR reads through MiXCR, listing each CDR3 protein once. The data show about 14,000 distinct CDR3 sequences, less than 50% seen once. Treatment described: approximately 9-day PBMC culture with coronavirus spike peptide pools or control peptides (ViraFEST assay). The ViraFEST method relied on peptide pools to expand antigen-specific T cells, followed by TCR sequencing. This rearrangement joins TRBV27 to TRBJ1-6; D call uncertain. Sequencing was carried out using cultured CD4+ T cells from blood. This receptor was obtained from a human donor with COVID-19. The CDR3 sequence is CASSLVWRVSPLHF. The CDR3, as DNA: TGTGCCAGCAGTTTAGTCTGGAGGGTATCACCCCTCCACTTT.